This TCR beta chain was sequenced during a study of identical twins (dated by TCRdb to 2016 to 2018). Background on the whole study: TCR alpha and beta repertoires from monozygotic twins, unrelated adults of various ages and cord blood were deep-sequenced to test whether fetal clonotypes persist. Replicate twin experiments were performed at different times using different library preparation protocols to rule out contamination.

Including cysteine and phenylalanine, the CDR3 has 16 amino acids. Only the CDR3 portion is preserved as DNA: 48 bases, with reading frame beginning at the first base. Sequences SGHDN (CDR1) and FVKESK (CDR2) are obtained from the germline V gene. A distance of 12 bases separates the germline ends of V and J, which lose 3 bases and 0 bases respectively. General study outcomes and caveats: In monozygotic twins, recombination models systematically underestimated out-of-frame TCR alpha sharing, but the models matched the sharing seen between unrelated individuals. Out-of-frame TCR alpha sequences shared between twins showed an excess of low generation-probability sequences compared with coincidental sharing between unrelated individuals. Because the same donors could not be followed over many years, conclusions were based on cross-sectional statistical analysis. Fewer insertions were carried by abundant cord blood beta clonotypes; a weaker similar trend was observed in young adult naive repertoires, while no such trend was observed in memory repertoires. A weaker excess of twin sharing was found in beta out-of-frame sequences because the signal-to-noise ratio was lowered by fewer shared sequences. Zero-insertion analyses could be partly confounded by invariant T cells such as MAIT and iNKT, though diverse VJ usage argued against such confounding for most clonotypes.

The library relied on 5' RACE. Sequencer: Illumina HiSeq 2000. Template switching introduced a universal primer binding site; the final cDNA contained a unique molecular identifier, enabling accurate counting of TCR cDNA molecules. First-strand cDNA for TCR alpha and beta chains was synthesized from specific primers in the conserved constant-segment region. To control for contamination, every cDNA library was double barcoded, receiving both a SMART-Mk sample barcode and Illumina barcodes. TruSeq adapter sequences, together with Illumina sample barcodes, were added in two successive PCR steps. TCR alpha and beta cDNA libraries were sequenced on the Illumina HiSeq platform with custom primers. In the source study's methods: Unique molecular identifiers were extracted from raw reads with MiGEC, and CDR3 positions were determined with MiXCR. Recombination models were inferred per individual with the repgenHMM and IGoR tools using an EM algorithm. The analysis of shared clonotypes was done with the tcR package in R, with sharing normalized by the product of cloneset sizes. To study raw recombination free of thymic and clonal selection effects, out-of-frame nonproductive sequences were analyzed. TCRdb reanalyzed the raw reads on its own, using fastp at Q25 for trimming and MiXCR for clone calling, and kept in-frame beta chains. Entries are consolidated by CDR3 protein sequence, retaining the most common genes and DNA. The V and J calls and clone size are TCRdb's, not the authors'. The sample contains fewer than 350,000 distinct CDR3 sequences, 6.5% to 9.5% of them found a single time. The ten largest clones capture less than 2.5% of the sample.

Of note for this clonotype: What antigen it recognizes has not been identified. Qualities for individual bases were not recorded, and no much larger clone is one base off.

Every donor in the study was a healthy Caucasian. The twin cohort comprised three pairs of female monozygotic twins, all aged roughly 18 to 30 years. Using Miltenyi CD45RO+ enrichment and human naive T-cell isolation kits, memory (CD45RO+) and naive T cells were isolated from PBMC. The sample also formed part of further work on yellow fever vaccine responses in identical twins. Taken from the second paper: According to the authors, in identical twins the way T cells responded to vaccination appeared partly convergent and partly personalized. In the study, vaccine-responding T cell clones were precisely tracked in identical twins.

Material: memory (CD45RO+) T cells sorted from blood. According to the study, the label for this sample's cell subset or site signals: CD45RO+ enriched T cells. This TCR was recovered from a woman between 18 and 29 years old in good health. The chain is encoded by TRBV14 joined to TRBJ2-1; confidence is insufficient to name the D gene. The CDR3 reads CASSHPGPRSYNEQFF. The sequence in DNA is TGTGCCAGCAGCCACCCGGGCCCCCGCTCCTACAATGAGCAGTTCTTC.